The 24 T cell receptor beta chains in this list originate from one sample, sequenced in a study of blood T cells in healthy people across ages. Primed by a sample-barcoded 5' primer and a J-beta primer mix, a second PCR proceeded for roughly 7 to 12 cycles. TCRdb reprocessed the 5' RACE reads via MiXCR and lists one record per CDR3 protein. The table has under 850,000 distinct CDR3 sequences, around 36% seen once. The sample was blood. The receptors were gathered from a man between 18 and 35 years old in good health.

The chain recombines TRBV4-2 with TRBJ1-6, with D possibly being TRBD1 (6 bases). V gave up 2 bases and J gave up 3 bases, with 14 bases separating them. The CDR3 is made up of 17 amino acids. Looked up from germline, CDR1 is LGHNA and CDR2 is YNFKEQ. CDR3 in amino acids: CASSQSTGYGYNSPLHF. DNA of the CDR3: TGTGCCAGCAGCCAATCCACAGGGTATGGCTATAATTCACCCCTCCACTTT.

This clonotype was found a few times. This chain joins TRBV6-6 and TRBJ1-1; D gene ambiguous. Germline V gives CDR1 MNHNY, CDR2 SVGAGI (reference sequence). Trimming took off 7 bases at V and 4 bases at J, with 13 bases between the two ends. The CDR3 spans 13 residues. The CDR3 region is CASTQGWGTEAFF. The DNA for the CDR3 is TGTGCCAGCACCCAAGGTTGGGGCACTGAAGCTTTCTTT.

This clonotype appeared a few times. The genes are TRBV4-1 and TRBJ2-1; tentatively, D is TRBD1 or TRBD2 (5 bases each). The germline V gene encodes CDR1 MGHRA and CDR2 YSYEKL. The CDR3 is 16 residues long. V was trimmed by 5 bases and J by 6 bases, leaving 20 bases between them. CDR3 sequence: CASSSQLVRGGNEQFF. The CDR3 DNA follows: TGCGCCAGCAGCTCACAACTAGTTAGGGGTGGCAATGAGCAGTTCTTC.

As for this clonotype: The conserved phenylalanine or tryptophan is not found at the CDR3 terminus, so this likely reflects a read error. This rearrangement joins TRBV12-3 or TRBV12-4 to TRBJ2-1; unclear D gene. V lost 2 bases, J lost 9 bases, and 5 bases lay in between. The CDR3 runs to 11 residues. The CDR3 region is CASSLRVEQFL. CDR3 sequence (DNA): TGTGCCAGCAGTTTAAGGGTTGAGCAGTTCTTA.

The V call is TRBV20-1, the J call TRBJ2-1, with D tentatively TRBD1 (5 bases). Trimming stripped 8 bases from V and 6 bases from J, with 14 bases between. CDR1 is DFQATT and CDR2 is SNEGSKA in the germline V gene (reference sequence). The CDR3 runs 12 residues. CDR3 protein: CSLTVVGNEQFF. In DNA, the CDR3 is TGCAGTTTGACAGTCGTGGGCAATGAGCAGTTCTTC.

This chain links TRBV7-2 with TRBJ1-2, with D unclear. This CDR3 region has 17 residues. From germline, CDR1 is SGHTA and CDR2 FQGNSA. Trimming left V 1 base short and J 0 bases short, with 15 bases between. The CDR3 protein is CASSLGVGYTANYGYTF. CDR3 coding DNA: TGTGCCAGCAGCTTAGGCGTAGGGTACACAGCTAACTATGGCTACACCTTC.

A word on this clonotype: Given a much more abundant clone one base away, this may be a read error. V gene TRBV7-9 combines with J gene TRBJ2-1; 10 nucleotides agree with TRBD2. Per germline, CDR1 SEHNR and CDR2 FQNEAQ (reference sequence). CDR3 size: 15 residues. After removal of 4 bases from V and 7 bases from J, the junction contained 7 bases not matched to a gene. CDR3 in amino acids: CASSYLGLAINEQFF. The CDR3 DNA reads TGTGCCAGCAGCTACCTGGGACTAGCGATTAATGAGCAGTTCTTC.

This clonotype was found many times. The chain employs TRBV7-9 and TRBJ1-2; TRBD1 agrees at 7 bases. Germline V gene data show CDR1 as SEHNR and CDR2 as FQNEAQ (reference sequence). The CDR3 sequence is 15 residues long. V gave up 5 bases and J gave up 4 bases; unmatched junction bases: 10. CDR3 bases: TGTGCCAGCAGCATCGACAGGGTTGGTACCTATGGCTACACCTTC. Protein: CASSIDRVGTYGYTF.

V is TRBV29-1 and J is TRBJ2-7, with D perhaps matching TRBD1 (6 bases). With 5 bases removed from V and 2 bases from J, the gap between germline ends came to 10 bases. Germline CDR1 is SQVTM and CDR2 is ANQGSEA. CDR3 length: 12 residues. As DNA, the CDR3 is TGCAGCGTTAAGGGGGTAGCCTACGAGCAGTACTTC. It yields the protein CSVKGVAYEQYF.

The CDR3 region has the DNA TGCGCCAGCAGCCAAGATGGCATCCCTTTCACCGGGGAGCTGTTTTTT. Residues: CASSQDGIPFTGELFF. The chain is built from TRBV4-3 and TRBJ2-2; no clear D. Germline V gene lookup returns CDR1 LGHNA and CDR2 YSLEER. V lost 0 bases, J lost 4 bases, and 12 bases lay in between. This CDR3 is 16 amino acids long.

This clonotype was counted only a few times. The rearrangement uses TRBV10-3 and TRBJ1-2; 10 bases agree with TRBD1. V trimming: 3 bases; J trimming: 9 bases; junction bases outside the gene matches: 10. This CDR3 is 15 amino acids long. CDR1 and CDR2 (germline): ENHRY, SYGVKD. The CDR3 sequence: CAISDPSGTGARYTF. The CDR3 DNA follows: TGTGCCATCAGTGACCCCTCCGGGACAGGGGCGCGCTACACCTTC.

The gene calls are TRBV28 and TRBJ1-1, with D perhaps matching TRBD1 (5 bases). The V gene's germline CDR1 is MDHEN and CDR2 SYDVKM. Trimming cost V 6 bases and J 0 bases, with 17 bases left between them. This CDR3 has 16 amino acids. This CDR3 reads CASSPRQGRMNTEAFF. The DNA for the CDR3 is TGTGCCAGCAGCCCACGGCAGGGCCGGATGAACACTGAAGCTTTCTTT.

The chain employs TRBV6-5 and TRBJ1-1; D is unresolved. Germline V lookup: CDR1 MNHEY, CDR2 SVGAGI. V was trimmed by 8 bases and J by 4 bases, leaving 11 bases between them. The CDR3 is 12 amino acids. CDR3 in amino acids: CASRSGLTEAFF. The CDR3 DNA follows: TGTGCCAGCCGGTCAGGACTCACTGAAGCTTTCTTT.

CDR3 in DNA: TGCGCCAGCCACGGACAGGGGGGAACTAATGAAAAACTGTTTTTT. Translating gives CASHGQGGTNEKLFF. The V and J genes are TRBV4-1 and TRBJ1-4; 10 nucleotides line up with TRBD1. CDR1 MGHRA and CDR2 YSYEKL come from the germline V gene. With V trimmed by 8 bases and J by 1 base, 4 bases remained unmatched. CDR3 length: 15 amino acids.

The chain uses TRBV19 and TRBJ1-5; no clear D gene. Per the germline V gene, CDR1 is LNHDA and CDR2 is SQIVND (reference sequence). The CDR3 length is 16 residues. V gave up 3 bases and J gave up 0 bases, with 12 bases separating them. CDR3 amino acids: CASSILQTNSNQPQHF. The CDR3, as DNA: TGTGCCAGTAGTATCTTACAGACTAATAGCAATCAGCCCCAGCATTTT.

The rearrangement uses TRBV20-1 and TRBJ1-2; the D gene is possibly TRBD1 (6 bases). The CDR3 has 14 amino acids. Deletions cut 0 bases from V and 4 bases from J, with 12 bases between. Per the germline V gene, CDR1 is DFQATT and CDR2 is SNEGSKA (reference sequence). The CDR3 bases are TGCAGTGCTAGAGAGCAGGGGAGCCCCTATGGCTACACCTTC. This translates into CSAREQGSPYGYTF.

J is TRBJ1-1 and V is TRBV7-9; 10 positions match TRBD1. With V trimmed by 5 bases and J by 6 bases, 9 bases remained unmatched. Germline V CDR1 and CDR2: SEHNR, FQNEAQ (reference sequence). The CDR3 spans 15 residues. CDR3 DNA: TGTGCCAGCAGCGGACCCGGGACAGGGGACGCTGAAGCTTTCTTT. It encodes CASSGPGTGDAEAFF.

This clonotype was counted between two and nine times. The chain carries TRBV20-1 and TRBJ2-1; no clear D gene. The CDR3 spans 16 residues. Germline lookup yields CDR1 DFQATT and CDR2 SNEGSKA (reference sequence). The V and J ends lost 2 bases and 3 bases respectively, with 17 bases between them. DNA for the CDR3: TGCAGTGCTAGATCCCCCAGGCCCCGATTCTACAATGAGCAGTTCTTC. Translated: CSARSPRPRFYNEQFF.

The chain links TRBV27 to TRBJ2-2; D uncertain. Trimming pared 7 bases from V and 7 bases from J, leaving 16 bases between. This CDR3 has 14 amino acids. Germline loops: CDR1 MNHEY, CDR2 SMNVEV (reference sequence). The DNA for the CDR3 is TGTGCCAGCAAGGTTTTGGAAGGGATCGGGGAGCTGTTTTTT. Translating it yields CASKVLEGIGELFF.

There are a few counts of this clonotype. The CDR3 DNA sequence: TGTGCCAGCAGCCCAGACGGTAAAAGGGGAGAAAAACTGTTTTTT. It specifies CASSPDGKRGEKLFF. The V gene is TRBV7-9, the J gene TRBJ1-4, with D possibly matching TRBD1 (5 bases). V gave up 5 bases and J gave up 8 bases, with 18 bases separating them. Germline values: CDR1 SEHNR, CDR2 FQNEAQ (reference sequence). This CDR3 has 15 residues.

This clonotype was counted a few times. V and J are TRBV7-3 and TRBJ2-1; D is uncertain. Trimming took 5 bases from V and 6 from J, leaving 8 bases between them. CDR1 is SGHTA, CDR2 FQGTGA, per germline. The CDR3 extends over 12 amino acids. The CDR3 loop reads CASSPARNEQFF. The DNA of the CDR3 is TGTGCCAGCAGCCCCGCCCGCAATGAGCAGTTCTTC.

V and J are TRBV7-9 and TRBJ1-2; D not resolved. The V gene lost 5 bases and the J gene lost 2 bases, with 15 bases spanning the gap. The CDR3 loop spans 15 amino acids. Germline CDR1 and CDR2: SEHNR and FQNEAQ (reference sequence). The CDR3 here is CASSPPEDWNYGYTF. The DNA of the CDR3 is TGTGCCAGCAGCCCACCGGAGGACTGGAACTATGGCTACACCTTC.

This clonotype was found a few times. The chain recombines TRBV4-1 with TRBJ1-2, with D unclear. Trimming left V 2 bases short and J 7 bases short, with 23 bases between. The germline gives CDR1 MGHRA, CDR2 YSYEKL. This CDR3 region has 17 residues. The CDR3 nucleotides read TGCGCCAGCAGCCAAAAGTCCTCCCCGGGAATTCAGAGTGGCTACACCTTC. Translated, it gives CASSQKSSPGIQSGYTF.

The chain joins TRBV6-2 or TRBV6-3 to TRBJ2-5; D is perhaps TRBD2 (5 bases). The CDR3 consists of 13 residues. The germline V gene has CDR1 MNHEY and CDR2 SVGEGT. V was shortened by 8 bases and J by 0 bases, with 10 bases between the two germline ends. The CDR3 sequence is CASWRRYQETQYF. CDR3 DNA: TGTGCCAGCTGGAGGAGGTACCAAGAGACCCAGTACTTC.